This record covers a single TCR beta chain. The entry originates in a study of immune cell composition in non-small cell lung cancer. Clones were sequenced by immunoSEQ multiplex PCR, and TCRdb holds only the in-frame ones, with some missing. The table shows about 11,000 clones, with over 55% occurring only once. DNA was extracted from unsorted cell suspensions stored frozen. Sequenced: lung tumor tissue. The TCR was taken from a human donor with non-small cell lung cancer.

CDR3 region: CASSLAGLASEQFF. Written as DNA, the CDR3 is TGTGCCAGCAGCTTAGCGGGACTAGCGTCTGAGCAGTTCTTC. The chain carries TRBV7-2 and TRBJ2-1; 10 bases are a match to TRBD2. CDR3 size: 14 residues. With 0 bases clipped from V and 9 bases from J, the junction kept 2 bases outside the gene matches. Germline V gene sequence: CDR1 SGHTA, CDR2 FQGNSA. Supplemented by reference TRBV7-2 and TRBJ2-1, the full variable domain reads GAGVSQSPSNKVTEKGKDVELRCDPISGHTALYWYRQSLGQGLEFLIYFQGNSAPDKSGLPSDRFSAERTGGSVSTLTIQRTQQEDSAVYLCASSLAGLASEQFFGPGTRLTVL.